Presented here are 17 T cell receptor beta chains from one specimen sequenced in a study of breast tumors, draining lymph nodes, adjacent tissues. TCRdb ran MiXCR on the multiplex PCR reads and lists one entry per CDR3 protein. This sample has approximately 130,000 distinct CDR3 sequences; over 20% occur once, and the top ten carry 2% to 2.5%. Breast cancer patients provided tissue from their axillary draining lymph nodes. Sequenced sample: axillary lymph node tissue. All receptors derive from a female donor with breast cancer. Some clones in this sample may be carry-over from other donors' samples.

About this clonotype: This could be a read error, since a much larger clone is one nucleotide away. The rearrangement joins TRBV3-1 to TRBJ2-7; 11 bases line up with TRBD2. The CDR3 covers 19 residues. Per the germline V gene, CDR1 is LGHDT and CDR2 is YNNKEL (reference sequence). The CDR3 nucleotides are TGTGCCAGCAGCCAAGCCCCGTACTTACTAGCGGGAGTATCCTACGAGCAGTCCTTC. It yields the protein CASSQAPYLLAGVSYEQSF.

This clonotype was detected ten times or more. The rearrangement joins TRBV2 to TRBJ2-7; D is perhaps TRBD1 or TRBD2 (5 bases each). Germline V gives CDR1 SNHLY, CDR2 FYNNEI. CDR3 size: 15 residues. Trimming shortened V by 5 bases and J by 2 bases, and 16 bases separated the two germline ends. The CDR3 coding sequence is TGTGCCAGCAGTCGTTCCGGGACGGACGCCTACGAGCAGTACTTC. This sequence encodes CASSRSGTDAYEQYF.

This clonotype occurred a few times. The CDR3: CASTRESSQPQHF. The CDR3 coding sequence is TGTGCCAGCACAAGAGAGTCAAGTCAGCCCCAGCATTTT. The chain uses TRBV6-1 and TRBJ1-5; D is unresolved. V was cut by 7 bases and J by 6 bases, with 13 bases left in between. The CDR3 covers 13 residues. CDR1 and CDR2 from the germline V gene are MNHNS and SASEGT.

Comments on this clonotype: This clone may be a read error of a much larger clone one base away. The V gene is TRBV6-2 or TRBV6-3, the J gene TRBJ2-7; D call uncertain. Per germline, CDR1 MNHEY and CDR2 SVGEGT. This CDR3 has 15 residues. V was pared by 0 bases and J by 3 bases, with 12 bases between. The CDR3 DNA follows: TGTGCCAGCAGTTACTCTCCGGCCCTTATCTACGAGCAGTACTTC. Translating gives CASSYSPALIYEQYF.

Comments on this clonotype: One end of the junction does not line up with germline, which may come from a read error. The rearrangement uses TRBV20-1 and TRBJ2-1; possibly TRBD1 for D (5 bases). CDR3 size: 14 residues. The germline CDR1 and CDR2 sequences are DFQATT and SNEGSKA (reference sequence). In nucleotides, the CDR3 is TGCAGTGCCAGGGCCTTTAGCTCCTACAATAAGCAGTTCTTC. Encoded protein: CSARAFSSYNKQFF.

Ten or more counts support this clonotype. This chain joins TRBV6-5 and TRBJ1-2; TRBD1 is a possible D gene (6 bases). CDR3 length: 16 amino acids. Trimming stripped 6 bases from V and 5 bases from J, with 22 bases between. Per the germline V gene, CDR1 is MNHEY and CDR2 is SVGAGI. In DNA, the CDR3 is TGTGCCAGCAGCCCCCCTCCGGGACAAGGGATGTATGGCTACACCTTC. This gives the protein CASSPPPGQGMYGYTF.

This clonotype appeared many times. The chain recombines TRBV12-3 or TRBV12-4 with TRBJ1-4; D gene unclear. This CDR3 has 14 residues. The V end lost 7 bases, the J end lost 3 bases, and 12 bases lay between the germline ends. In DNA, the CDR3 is TGTGCCAGCATCAATAGCGGGTCTAATGAAAAACTGTTTTTT. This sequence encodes CASINSGSNEKLFF.

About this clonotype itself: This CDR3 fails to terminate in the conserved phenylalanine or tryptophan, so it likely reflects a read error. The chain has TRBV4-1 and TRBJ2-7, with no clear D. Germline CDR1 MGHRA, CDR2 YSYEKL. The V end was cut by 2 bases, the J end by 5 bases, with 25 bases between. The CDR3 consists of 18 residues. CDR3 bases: TGCGCCAGCAGCCAATTTCCGACTGCCGTAGCCCAGTGGGACGAGCAGTACCTC. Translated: CASSQFPTAVAQWDEQYL.

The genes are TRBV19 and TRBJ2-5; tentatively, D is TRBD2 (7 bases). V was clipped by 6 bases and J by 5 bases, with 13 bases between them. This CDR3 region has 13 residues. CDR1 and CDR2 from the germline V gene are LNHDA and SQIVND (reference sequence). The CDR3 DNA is TGTGCCAGTAGGGGAGGGGGGCAGGAGACCCAGTACTTC. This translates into CASRGGGQETQYF.

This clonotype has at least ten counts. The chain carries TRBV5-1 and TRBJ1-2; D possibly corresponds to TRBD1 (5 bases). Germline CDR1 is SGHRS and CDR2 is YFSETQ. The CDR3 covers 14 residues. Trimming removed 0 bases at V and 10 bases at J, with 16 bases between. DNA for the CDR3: TGCGCCAGCAGCTTGGGGGTTCTGGAGGGGTCCTACACCTTC. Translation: CASSLGVLEGSYTF.

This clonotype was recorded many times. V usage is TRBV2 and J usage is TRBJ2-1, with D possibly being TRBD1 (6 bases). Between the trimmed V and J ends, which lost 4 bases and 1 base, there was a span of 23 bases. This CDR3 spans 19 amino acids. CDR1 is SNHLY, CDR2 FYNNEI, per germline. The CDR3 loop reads CASSAIEGVTAISYNEQFF. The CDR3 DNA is TGTGCCAGCAGTGCGATAGAGGGGGTAACGGCCATTTCCTACAATGAGCAGTTCTTC.

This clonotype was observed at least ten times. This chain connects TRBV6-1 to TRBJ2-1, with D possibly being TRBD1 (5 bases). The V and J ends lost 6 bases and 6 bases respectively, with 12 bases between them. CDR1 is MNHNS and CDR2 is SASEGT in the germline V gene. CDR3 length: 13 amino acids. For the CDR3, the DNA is TGTGCCAGCAGCCTTACAGGTTTCAATGAGCAGTTCTTC. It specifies CASSLTGFNEQFF.

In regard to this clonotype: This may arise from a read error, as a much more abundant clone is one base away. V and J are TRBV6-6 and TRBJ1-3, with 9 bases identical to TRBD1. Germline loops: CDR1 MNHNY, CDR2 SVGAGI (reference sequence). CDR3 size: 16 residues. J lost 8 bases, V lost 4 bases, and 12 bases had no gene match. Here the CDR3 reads CASSLGDRGSGDTIYF. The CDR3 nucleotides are TGTGCCAGCAGTTTAGGCGACAGGGGGTCGGGAGACACCATATATTTT.

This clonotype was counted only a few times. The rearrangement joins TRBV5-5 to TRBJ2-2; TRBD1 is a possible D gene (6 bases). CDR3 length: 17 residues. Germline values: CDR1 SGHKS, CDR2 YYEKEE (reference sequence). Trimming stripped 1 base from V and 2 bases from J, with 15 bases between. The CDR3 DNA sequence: TGTGCCAGCAGCTTGAATCCGGACAGACTAAACACCGGGGAGCTGTTTTTT. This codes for CASSLNPDRLNTGELFF.

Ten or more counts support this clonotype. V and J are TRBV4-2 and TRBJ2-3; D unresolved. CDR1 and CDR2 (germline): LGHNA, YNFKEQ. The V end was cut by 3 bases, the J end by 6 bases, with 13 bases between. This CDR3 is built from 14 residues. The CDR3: CASSQTPLPDTQYF. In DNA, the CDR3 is TGTGCCAGCAGCCAGACCCCACTGCCCGATACGCAGTATTTT.

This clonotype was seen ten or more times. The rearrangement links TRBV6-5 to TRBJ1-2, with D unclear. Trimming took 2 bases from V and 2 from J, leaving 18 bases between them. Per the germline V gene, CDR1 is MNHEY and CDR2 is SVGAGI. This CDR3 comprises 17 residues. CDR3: CASSYQLRAGLNYGYTF. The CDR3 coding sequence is TGTGCCAGCAGTTACCAGTTGCGGGCAGGCCTAAACTATGGCTACACCTTC.

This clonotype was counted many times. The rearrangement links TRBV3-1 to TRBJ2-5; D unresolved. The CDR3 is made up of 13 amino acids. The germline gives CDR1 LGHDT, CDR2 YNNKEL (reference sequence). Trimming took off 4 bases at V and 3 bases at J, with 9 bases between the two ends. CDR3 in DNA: TGTGCCAGCAGCCCACGCAGGAAAGAGACCCAGTACTTC. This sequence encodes CASSPRRKETQYF.